This record looks at one TCR beta chain sequence and its context. The entry originates in a study of blood T cell repertoires in COVID-19. Study overall: T cells, B-cell-depleted T cells, or PBMCs provided the cDNA or gDNA that served as material.

Here immunoSEQ multiplex PCR was the method, and the copy in TCRdb shows in-frame clones only, minus some. In the table there are approximately 300,000 clones, approximately 84% of which are singletons. This sequence originates from a man aged 25-45 years who had recovered from COVID-19. The sequenced sample consisted of PBMCs or T cells enriched from blood (not recorded which).

Here the CDR3 DNA reads TGTGCCAGCTCACCACCGAACGGGGAGCGGGGGACCCAGTACTTC. This codes for CASSPPNGERGTQYF. The J gene is TRBJ2-5, the V gene TRBV18; 7 bases align to TRBD2. Germline V gene lookup returns CDR1 KGHSH and CDR2 LQKENI. The CDR3 is 15 amino acids. Trimming cost V 0 bases and J 7 bases; bases outside gene matches: 8. The full variable domain, in which reference TRBV18 and TRBJ2-5 provide the parts outside the CDR3, is NAGVMQNPRHLVRRRGQEARLRCSPMKGHSHVYWYRQLPEEGLKFMVYLQKENIIDESGMPKERFSAEFPKEGPSILRIQQVVRGDSAAYFCASSPPNGERGTQYFGPGTRLLVL.